This T cell receptor (beta chain) was identified during a study of blood T cell repertoires in COVID-19. At the level of the study: There were acute and convalescent COVID-19 samples, and they came from the United States, Italy and Spain.

Germline CDR1 LGHNA, CDR2 YSLEER. The CDR3 consists of 13 residues. V was trimmed by 3 bases and J by 4 bases, leaving 9 bases between them. In the source study's methods: Amplified reference gene primers provided the basis for estimating nucleated cell counts. Profiling relied on immunoSEQ multiplex PCR, and the TCRdb table lists in-frame clones only, not all of them. The V and J calls and clone size are taken from that table; D and trimming were inferred from the DNA. The sample includes under 150,000 clones, almost 90% of them seen just once. Specimen: peripheral blood. V usage is TRBV4-3 and J usage is TRBJ1-2, with a tentative D call TRBD1 (5 bases). The sequence came from a man aged 45-65 years with active or convalescent COVID-19. CDR3 sequence: CASSQGRIYGYTF. The CDR3 coding sequence is TGCGCCAGCAGCCAGGGGCGGATCTATGGCTACACCTTC.